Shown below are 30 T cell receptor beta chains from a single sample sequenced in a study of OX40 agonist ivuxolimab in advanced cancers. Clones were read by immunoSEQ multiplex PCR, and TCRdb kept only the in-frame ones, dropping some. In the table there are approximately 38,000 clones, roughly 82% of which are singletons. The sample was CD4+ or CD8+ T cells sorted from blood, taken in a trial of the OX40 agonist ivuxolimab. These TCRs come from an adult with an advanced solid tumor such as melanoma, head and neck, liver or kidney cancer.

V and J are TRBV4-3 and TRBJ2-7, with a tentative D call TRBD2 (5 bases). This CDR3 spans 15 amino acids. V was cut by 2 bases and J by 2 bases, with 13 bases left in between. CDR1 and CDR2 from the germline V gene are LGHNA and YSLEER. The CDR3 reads CASSQLAGGPYEQYF. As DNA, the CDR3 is TGCGCCAGCAGCCAACTAGCAGGTGGACCCTACGAGCAGTACTTC.

CDR3 nucleotides: TGTGCCAGCAGCGTAGAGTCGGGGTTGAACACCGGGGAGCTGTTTTTT. Amino acids: CASSVESGLNTGELFF. The rearrangement uses TRBV9 and TRBJ2-2, with a tentative D call TRBD2 (5 bases). V lost 0 bases and J lost 1, with 10 bases in between. This CDR3 has 16 residues. Looked up from germline, CDR1 is SGDLS and CDR2 is YYNGEE.

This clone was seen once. The CDR3 loop reads CASSRGMDYNEQFF. The CDR3 coding sequence is TGTGCCAGCAGTAGGGGGATGGACTACAATGAGCAGTTCTTC. The chain recombines TRBV7-7 with TRBJ2-1; possibly TRBD1 for D (6 bases). Trimming shortened V by 6 bases and J by 3 bases, and 12 bases separated the two germline ends. Germline V gene sequence: CDR1 SSHAT, CDR2 FNYEAQ (reference sequence). The CDR3 sequence is 14 residues long.

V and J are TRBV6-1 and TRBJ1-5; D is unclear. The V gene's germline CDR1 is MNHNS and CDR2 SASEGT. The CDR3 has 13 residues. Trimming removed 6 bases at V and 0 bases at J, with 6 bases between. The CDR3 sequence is CASSGYSNQPQHF. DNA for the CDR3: TGTGCCAGCAGCGGTTATAGCAATCAGCCCCAGCATTTT.

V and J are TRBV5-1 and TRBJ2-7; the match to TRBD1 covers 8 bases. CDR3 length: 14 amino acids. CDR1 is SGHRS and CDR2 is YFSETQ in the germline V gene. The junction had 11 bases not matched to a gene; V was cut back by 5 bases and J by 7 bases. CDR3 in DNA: TGCGCCAGCAGATGGGACAGGAGCGCTGGAGAGCAGTACTTC. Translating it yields CASRWDRSAGEQYF.

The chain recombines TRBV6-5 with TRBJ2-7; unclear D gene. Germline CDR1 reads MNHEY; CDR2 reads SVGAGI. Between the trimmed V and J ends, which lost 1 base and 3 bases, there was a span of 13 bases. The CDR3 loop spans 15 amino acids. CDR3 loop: CASSYFQAPLYEQYF. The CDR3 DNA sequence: TGTGCCAGCAGTTACTTTCAAGCTCCCCTCTACGAGCAGTACTTC.

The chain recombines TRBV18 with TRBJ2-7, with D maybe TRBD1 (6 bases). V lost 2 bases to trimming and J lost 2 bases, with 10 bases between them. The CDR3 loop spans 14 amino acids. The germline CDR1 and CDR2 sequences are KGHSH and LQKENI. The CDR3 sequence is CASSPNGDTYEQYF. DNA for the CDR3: TGTGCCAGCTCACCAAACGGGGACACCTACGAGCAGTACTTC.

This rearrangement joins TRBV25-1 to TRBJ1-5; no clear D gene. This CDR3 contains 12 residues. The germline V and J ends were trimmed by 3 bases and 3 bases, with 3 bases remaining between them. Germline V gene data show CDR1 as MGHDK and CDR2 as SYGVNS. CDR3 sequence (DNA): TGTGCCAGCAGTGACTACAATCAGCCCCAGCATTTT. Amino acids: CASSDYNQPQHF.

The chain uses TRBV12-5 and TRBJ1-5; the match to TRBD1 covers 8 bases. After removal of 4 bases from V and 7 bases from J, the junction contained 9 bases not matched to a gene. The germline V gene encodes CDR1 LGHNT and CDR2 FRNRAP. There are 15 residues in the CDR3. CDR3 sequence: CASGWGQALSQPQHF. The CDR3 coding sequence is TGTGCTAGTGGTTGGGGACAGGCACTATCCCAGCCCCAGCATTTT.

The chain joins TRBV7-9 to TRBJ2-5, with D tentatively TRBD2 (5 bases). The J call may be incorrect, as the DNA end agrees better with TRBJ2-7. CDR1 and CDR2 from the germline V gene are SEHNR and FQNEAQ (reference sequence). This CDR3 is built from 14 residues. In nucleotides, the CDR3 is TGTGCCAGCAGCTTAGTGGGAGTGGTGAACGAGCAGTACTTC. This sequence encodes CASSLVGVVNEQYF.

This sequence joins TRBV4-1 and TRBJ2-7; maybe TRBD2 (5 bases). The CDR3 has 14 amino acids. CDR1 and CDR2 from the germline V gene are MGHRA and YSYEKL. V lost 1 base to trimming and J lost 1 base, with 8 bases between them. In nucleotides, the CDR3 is TGCGCCAGCAGCCAAGTGGGAGATTCCTACGAGCAGTACTTC. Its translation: CASSQVGDSYEQYF.

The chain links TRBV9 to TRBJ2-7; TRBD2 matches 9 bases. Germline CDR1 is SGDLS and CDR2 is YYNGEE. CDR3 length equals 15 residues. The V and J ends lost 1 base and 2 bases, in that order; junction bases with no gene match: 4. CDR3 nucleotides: TGTGCCAGCAGCGTAACTAGCGGGTCTGCCTACGAGCAGTACTTC. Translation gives CASSVTSGSAYEQYF.

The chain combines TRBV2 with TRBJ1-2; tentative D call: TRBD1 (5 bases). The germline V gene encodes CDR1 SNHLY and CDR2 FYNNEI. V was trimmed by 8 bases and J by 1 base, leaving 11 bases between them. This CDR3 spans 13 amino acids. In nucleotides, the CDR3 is TGTGCCAGCTTCAGGGAGTTTAACTATGGCTACACCTTC. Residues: CASFREFNYGYTF.

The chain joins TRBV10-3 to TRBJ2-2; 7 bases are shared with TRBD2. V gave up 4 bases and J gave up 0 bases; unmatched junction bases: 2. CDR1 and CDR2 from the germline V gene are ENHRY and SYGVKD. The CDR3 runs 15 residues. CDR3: CAISAAGANTGELFF. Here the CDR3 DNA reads TGTGCCATCAGTGCGGCGGGAGCGAACACCGGGGAGCTGTTTTTT.

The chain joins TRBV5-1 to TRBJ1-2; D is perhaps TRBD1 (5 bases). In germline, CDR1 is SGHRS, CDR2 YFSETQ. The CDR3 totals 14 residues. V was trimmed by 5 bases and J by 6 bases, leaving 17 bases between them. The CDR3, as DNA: TGCGCCAGCAGTACGAGGGGCGGAGACGATGGCTACACCTTC. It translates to CASSTRGGDDGYTF. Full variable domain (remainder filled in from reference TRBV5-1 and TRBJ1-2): KAGVTQTPRYLIKTRGQQVTLSCSPISGHRSVSWYQQTPGQGLQFLFEYFSETQRNKGNFPGRFSGRQFSNSRSEMNVSTLELGDSALYLCASSTRGGDDGYTFGSGTRLTVV.

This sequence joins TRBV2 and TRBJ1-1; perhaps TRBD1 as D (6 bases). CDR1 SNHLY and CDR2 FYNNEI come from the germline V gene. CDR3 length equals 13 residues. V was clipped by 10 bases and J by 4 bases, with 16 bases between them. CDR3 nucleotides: TGTGCCATTCTGACAGGACAATTCACTGAAGCTTTCTTT. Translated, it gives CAILTGQFTEAFF.

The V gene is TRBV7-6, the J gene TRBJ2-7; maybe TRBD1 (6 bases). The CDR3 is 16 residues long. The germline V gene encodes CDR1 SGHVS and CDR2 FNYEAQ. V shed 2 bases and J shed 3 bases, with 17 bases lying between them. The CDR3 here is CASSLPGHRQNYEQYF. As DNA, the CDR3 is TGTGCCAGCAGCTTACCGGGACACAGACAGAACTACGAGCAGTACTTC.

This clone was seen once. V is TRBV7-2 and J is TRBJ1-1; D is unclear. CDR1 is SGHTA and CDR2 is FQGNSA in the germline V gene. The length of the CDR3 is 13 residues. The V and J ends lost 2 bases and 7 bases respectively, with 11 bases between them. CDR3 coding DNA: TGTGCCAGCAGCTTATTGTATCGGTATGAAGCTTTCTTT. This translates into CASSLLYRYEAFF.

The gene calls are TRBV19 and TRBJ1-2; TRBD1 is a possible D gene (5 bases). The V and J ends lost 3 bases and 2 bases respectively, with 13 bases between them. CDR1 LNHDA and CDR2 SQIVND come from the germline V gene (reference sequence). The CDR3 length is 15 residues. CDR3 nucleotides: TGTGCCAGTAGTATCCCTGGGACGGCAAACTATGGCTACACCTTC. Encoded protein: CASSIPGTANYGYTF.

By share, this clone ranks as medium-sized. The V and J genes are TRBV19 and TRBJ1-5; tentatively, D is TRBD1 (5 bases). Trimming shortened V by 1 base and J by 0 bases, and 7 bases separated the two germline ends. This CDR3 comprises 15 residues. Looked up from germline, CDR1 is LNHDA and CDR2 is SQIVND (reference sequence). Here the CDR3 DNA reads TGTGCCAGTAGTATAGGGACATATAGCAATCAGCCCCAGCATTTT. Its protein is CASSIGTYSNQPQHF.

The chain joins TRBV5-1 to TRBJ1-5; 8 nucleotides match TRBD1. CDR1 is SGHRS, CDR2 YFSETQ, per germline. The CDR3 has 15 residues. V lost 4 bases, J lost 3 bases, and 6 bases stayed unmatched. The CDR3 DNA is TGCGCCAGCAGCCCCGGACAGGGTTCCAATCAGCCCCAGCATTTT. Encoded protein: CASSPGQGSNQPQHF.

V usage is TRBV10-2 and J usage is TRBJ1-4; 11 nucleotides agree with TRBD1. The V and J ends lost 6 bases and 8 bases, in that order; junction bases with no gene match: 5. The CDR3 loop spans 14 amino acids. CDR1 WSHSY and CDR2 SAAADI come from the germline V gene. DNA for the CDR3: TGCGCCAGCAGCGAGGACAGGGGGCGGGAAAAACTGTTTTTT. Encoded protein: CASSEDRGREKLFF.

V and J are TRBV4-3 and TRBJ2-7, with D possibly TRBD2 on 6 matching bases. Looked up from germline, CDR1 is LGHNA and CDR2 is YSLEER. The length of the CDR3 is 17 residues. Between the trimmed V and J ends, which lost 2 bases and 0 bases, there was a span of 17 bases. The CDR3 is CASSQLSAAGNSYEQYF. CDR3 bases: TGCGCCAGCAGCCAACTTTCGGCGGCGGGAAACTCCTACGAGCAGTACTTC.

The CDR3 bases are TGTGCCAGTAGTATCCTGGAACCGTCAAACCCTAATCAGCCCCAGCATTTT. This codes for CASSILEPSNPNQPQHF. The chain has TRBV19 and TRBJ1-5, with D uncertain. The germline gives CDR1 LNHDA, CDR2 SQIVND (reference sequence). The CDR3 consists of 17 residues. V lost 3 bases to trimming and J lost 4 bases, with 19 bases between them.

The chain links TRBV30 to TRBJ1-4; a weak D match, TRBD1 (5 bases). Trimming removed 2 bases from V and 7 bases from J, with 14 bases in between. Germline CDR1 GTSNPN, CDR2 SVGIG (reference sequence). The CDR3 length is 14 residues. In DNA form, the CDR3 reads TGTGCCTGGAGTCGAGGGGTTTTAGGTGAAAAACTGTTTTTT. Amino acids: CAWSRGVLGEKLFF.

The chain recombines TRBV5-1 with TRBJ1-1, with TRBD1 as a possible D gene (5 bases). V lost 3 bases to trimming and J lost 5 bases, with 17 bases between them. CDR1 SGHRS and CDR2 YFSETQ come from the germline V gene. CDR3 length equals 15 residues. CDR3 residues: CASSWQGMEGTEAFF. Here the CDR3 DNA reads TGCGCCAGCAGCTGGCAGGGAATGGAAGGGACTGAAGCTTTCTTT.

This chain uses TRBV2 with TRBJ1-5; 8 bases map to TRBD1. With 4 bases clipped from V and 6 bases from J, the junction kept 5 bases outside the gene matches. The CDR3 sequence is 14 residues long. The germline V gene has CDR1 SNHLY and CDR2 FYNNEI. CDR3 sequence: CASSGTGSSQPQHF. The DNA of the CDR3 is TGTGCCAGCAGTGGGACAGGGTCGAGTCAGCCCCAGCATTTT.

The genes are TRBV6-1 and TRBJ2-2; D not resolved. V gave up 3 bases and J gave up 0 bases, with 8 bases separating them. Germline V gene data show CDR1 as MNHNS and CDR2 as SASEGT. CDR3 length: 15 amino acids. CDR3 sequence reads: CASSDQLANTGELFF. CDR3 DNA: TGTGCCAGCAGTGACCAGCTAGCGAACACCGGGGAGCTGTTTTTT.

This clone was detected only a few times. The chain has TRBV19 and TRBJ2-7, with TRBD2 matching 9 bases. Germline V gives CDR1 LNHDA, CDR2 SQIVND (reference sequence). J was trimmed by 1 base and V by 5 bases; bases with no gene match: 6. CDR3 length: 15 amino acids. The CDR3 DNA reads TGTGCCAGTAGTGGCGGGACTAGCCAATCCTACGAGCAGTACTTC. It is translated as CASSGGTSQSYEQYF.

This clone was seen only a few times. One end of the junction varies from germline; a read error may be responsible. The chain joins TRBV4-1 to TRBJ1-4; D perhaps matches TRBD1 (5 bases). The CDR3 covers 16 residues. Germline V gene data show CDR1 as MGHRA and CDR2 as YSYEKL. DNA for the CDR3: TGTGCCAGCAGCCAAGTAACAGGAGAAACTAATGAAAAACTGTTTTTT. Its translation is CASSQVTGETNEKLFF.